This T cell receptor (beta chain) appears in the sequencing data of a study of beta chain features in type 1 diabetes (dated by TCRdb to 2017 to 2018). For context, the study as a whole: Mean age, gender distribution, total cell number and subset yield were not different between patients and healthy donors. A total of 107,917,701 sorted cells were examined across all samples, and the number of cells per subset was strongly correlated with RNA yield. In the study, TCRB repertoires of sorted circulating CD4+ T cell subsets from recently diagnosed type 1 diabetes patients were compared with those of matched healthy donors. Naive and central memory subsets were obtained from all 28 donors, but regulatory and stem cell-like memory subsets were isolated from only 8 patients and 8 healthy donors. Study-wide findings and limitations: Because cDNA rather than genomic DNA was sequenced, highly expressing activated cells could have been over-represented, although no difference in activation and CD3 levels was found between groups. Fewer insertions and more nucleotide deletions at VDJ recombination sites were observed in patients with type 1 diabetes, implying thymic rearrangement abnormalities. HLA sub-analyses involved small numbers of individuals, so any influence of HLA type on TCRB rearrangement remained unresolved. The naive, central memory and regulatory TCRB repertoires appeared to resemble one another more closely among patients than among healthy donors. Shorter templates might have been favored by PCR, but patient and control samples were amplified and corrected together, so both groups would have been affected equally by any skew. Type 1 diabetes patients showed a moderate but significant shortening of TCRB CDR3 length in all four CD4+ subsets.

The High Capacity cDNA Reverse Transcription Kit was used to reverse transcribe all of the isolated RNA, meaning that expressed TCRB transcripts were what got sequenced. Naive, central memory and regulatory T cell samples underwent deep immunoSEQ sequencing, averaging around 4 million total reads per sample. Sorted cells were lysed in RLT buffer, and RNA was extracted using DNase-treated RNeasy Micro or Mini kits according to cell number. Each cell subset was processed separately to prevent cross-contamination, with patient and healthy donor samples processed together. TCRB sequences were amplified from cDNA with the immunoSEQ multiplex PCR, producing 87-bp fragments spanning the CDR3 region. The amplicons were sequenced using the Illumina HiSeq platform. Processing in the source paper ran as follows. Synthetic template baselines were used to correct PCR bias computationally, reads within Hamming distance 2 were collapsed, and singletons that could not be merged were discarded. Reads were aligned to IMGT to assign V, D and J genes, CDR3 length, and insertions or deletions at six rearrangement sites. Clonotype counts were normalized to sorted cell number within each subset before computing true diversity and Gini coefficients with the tcR R package. Repertoire sharing was quantified using the overlap coefficient calculated on TCRB nucleotide sequences. Out-of-frame TCRB sequences from naive cells were analyzed to stand in for the pre-selection repertoire. Entries here come from immuneACCESS through TCRdb and include only in-frame sequences with V and J called. Some clones fail to appear in such tables; in the studies checked, an unresolved V gene covers under half of the shortfall, and the cause of the remainder is unknown. D and trimming were read from the DNA, whereas the V and J calls and clone size are those reported in that table. The sample table holds roughly 500,000 clones, of which over 9.5% were seen once. 0.04% to 0.05% of the sample belongs to the ten largest clones.

From each donor, a single peripheral blood sample of approximately 110 mL on average was drawn into heparinised tubes. A BD FACSAria II and a panel including CD45RO, CCR7, CD25, CD127, CD95 and CD27 were used to sort naive, central memory, regulatory and stem cell-like memory CD4+ T cells. All sorted populations exceeded 95% purity. PBMCs were isolated immediately by Lymphoprep density gradient centrifugation and stained directly without culture. To minimize batch effects, samples were stained and sorted in pairs, one healthy donor with one patient per experiment. This clone was seen a handful of times. This receptor's antigen is unknown. No base quality information exists; no much larger clone differs at one position. Cut back by 0 bases and 1 base, the V and J ends lie 7 bases apart. The CDR3 covers 15 residues, taking in both the cysteine and the phenylalanine. The sequence is cut down to CDR3 DNA, 45 bases in frame from base 1. From the germline V gene (reference sequence), CDR1 is LNHDA and CDR2 is SQIVND.

The clonotype was recovered from a woman aged 18-29 years in good health. This receptor chain uses TRBV19 and TRBJ2-1; TRBD2 is a possible D gene, resting on 5 matching bases. The sequenced sample consisted of naive CD4+ T cells from blood. The sample's cell subset or site label, decoded: true naive CD4+ T cells. The nucleotides read TGTGCCAGTAGTATAGACCGGGGATCCTACAATGAGCAGTTCTTC. This translates into CASSIDRGSYNEQFF.